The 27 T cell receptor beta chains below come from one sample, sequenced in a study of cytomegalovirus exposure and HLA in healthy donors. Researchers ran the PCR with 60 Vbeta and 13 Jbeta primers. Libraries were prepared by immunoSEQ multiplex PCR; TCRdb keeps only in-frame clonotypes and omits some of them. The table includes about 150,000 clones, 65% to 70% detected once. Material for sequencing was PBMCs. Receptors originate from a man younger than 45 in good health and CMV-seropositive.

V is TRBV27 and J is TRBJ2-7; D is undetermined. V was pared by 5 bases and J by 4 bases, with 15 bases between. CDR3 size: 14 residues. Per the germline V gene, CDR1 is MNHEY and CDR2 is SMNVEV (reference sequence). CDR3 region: CASSHNRVWYEQYF. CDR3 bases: TGTGCCAGCAGTCACAACCGGGTATGGTACGAGCAGTACTTC.

The CDR3 reads CASSSGTGVETQYF. DNA for the CDR3: TGTGCCAGCAGCTCAGGGACAGGGGTAGAGACCCAGTACTTC. This rearrangement joins TRBV11-2 to TRBJ2-5, with 10 nucleotides matching TRBD1. Germline V CDR1 and CDR2: SGHAT, FQNNGV. V lost 4 bases to trimming and J lost 4 bases; unmatched junction nucleotides: 3. The CDR3 has 14 amino acids. The full variable domain, in which reference TRBV11-2 and TRBJ2-5 provide the parts outside the CDR3, is EAGVAQSPRYKIIEKRQSVAFWCNPISGHATLYWYQQILGQGPKLLIQFQNNGVVDDSQLPKDRFSAERLKGVDSTLKIQPAKLEDSAVYLCASSSGTGVETQYFGPGTRLLVL.

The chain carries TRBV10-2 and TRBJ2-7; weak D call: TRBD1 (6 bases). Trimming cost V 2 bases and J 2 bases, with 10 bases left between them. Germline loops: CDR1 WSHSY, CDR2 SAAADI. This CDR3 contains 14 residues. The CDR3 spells CASSETDRAYEQYF. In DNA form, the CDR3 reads TGCGCCAGCAGTGAGACGGACAGAGCCTACGAGCAGTACTTC.

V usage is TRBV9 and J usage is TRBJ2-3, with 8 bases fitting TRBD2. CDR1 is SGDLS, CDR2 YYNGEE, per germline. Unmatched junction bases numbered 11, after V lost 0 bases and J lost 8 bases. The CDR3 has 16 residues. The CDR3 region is CASSVDSGGTWGTQYF. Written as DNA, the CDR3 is TGTGCCAGCAGCGTAGATTCGGGAGGGACGTGGGGTACGCAGTATTTT.

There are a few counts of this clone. The CDR3 DNA sequence: TGCGCCAGCAGCCAAAACGCGGCCAGGGGGAACACCGGGGAGCTGTTTTTT. It encodes CASSQNAARGNTGELFF. V is TRBV4-1 and J is TRBJ2-2; D possibly corresponds to TRBD1 (6 bases). Germline CDR1 and CDR2: MGHRA and YSYEKL. There are 17 residues in the CDR3. V dropped 2 bases and J dropped 1 base, with 14 bases sitting between them.

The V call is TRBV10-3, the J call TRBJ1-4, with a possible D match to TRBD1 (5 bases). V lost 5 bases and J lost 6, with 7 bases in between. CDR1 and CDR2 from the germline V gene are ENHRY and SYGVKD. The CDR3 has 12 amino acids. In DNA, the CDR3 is TGTGCCATCAGTCGGGGGGATGAAAAACTGTTTTTT. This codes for CAISRGDEKLFF.

The CDR3 loop reads CASSPLAGVNYYEQYF. The CDR3 DNA reads as TGTGCCAGCAGTCCGTTAGCGGGAGTAAATTATTACGAGCAGTACTTC. J is TRBJ2-5 and V is TRBV27; TRBD2 aligns across 9 bases. The assigned J gene may be wrong: the sequence end matches TRBJ2-7 better. The CDR3 has 16 amino acids. From germline, CDR1 is MNHEY and CDR2 SMNVEV (reference sequence).

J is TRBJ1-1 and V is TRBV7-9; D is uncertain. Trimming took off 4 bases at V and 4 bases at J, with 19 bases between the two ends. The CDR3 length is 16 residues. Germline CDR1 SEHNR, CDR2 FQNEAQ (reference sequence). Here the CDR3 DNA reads TGTGCCAGCAGCTCCCAGACTGGGAGTGTCGGCACTGAAGCTTTCTTT. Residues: CASSSQTGSVGTEAFF.

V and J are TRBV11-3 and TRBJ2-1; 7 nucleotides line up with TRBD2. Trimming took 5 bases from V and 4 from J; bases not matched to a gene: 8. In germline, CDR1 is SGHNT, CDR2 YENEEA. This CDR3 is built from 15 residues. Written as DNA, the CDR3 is TGTGCCAGCAGCCGCATGGGGGGGACTTACAATGAGCAGTTCTTC. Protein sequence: CASSRMGGTYNEQFF.

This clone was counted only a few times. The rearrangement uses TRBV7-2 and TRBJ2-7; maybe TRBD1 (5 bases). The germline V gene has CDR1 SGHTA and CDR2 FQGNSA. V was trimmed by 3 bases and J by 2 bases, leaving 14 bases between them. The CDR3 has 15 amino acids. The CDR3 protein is CASSFSVRTTYEQYF. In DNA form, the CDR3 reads TGTGCCAGCAGCTTCTCTGTACGGACAACCTACGAGCAGTACTTC.

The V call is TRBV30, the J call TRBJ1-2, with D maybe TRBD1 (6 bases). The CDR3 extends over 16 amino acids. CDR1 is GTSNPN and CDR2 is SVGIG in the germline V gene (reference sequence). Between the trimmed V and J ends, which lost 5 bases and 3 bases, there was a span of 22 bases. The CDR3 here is CAWDRGKTGPHYGYTF. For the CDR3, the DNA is TGTGCCTGGGACCGGGGCAAAACAGGGCCCCACTATGGCTACACCTTC. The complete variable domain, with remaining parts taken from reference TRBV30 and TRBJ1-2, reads SQTIHQWPATLVQPVGSPLSLECTVEGTSNPNLYWYRQAAGRGLQLLFYSVGIGQISSEVPQNLSASRPQDRQFILSSKKLLLSDSGFYLCAWDRGKTGPHYGYTFGSGTRLTVV.

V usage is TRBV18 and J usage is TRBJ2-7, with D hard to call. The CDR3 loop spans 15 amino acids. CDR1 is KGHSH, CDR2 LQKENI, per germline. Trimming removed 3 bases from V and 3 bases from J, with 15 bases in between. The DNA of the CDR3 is TGTGCCAGCTCACCCCCCGGTGGAGAGATCTACGAGCAGTACTTC. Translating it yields CASSPPGGEIYEQYF.

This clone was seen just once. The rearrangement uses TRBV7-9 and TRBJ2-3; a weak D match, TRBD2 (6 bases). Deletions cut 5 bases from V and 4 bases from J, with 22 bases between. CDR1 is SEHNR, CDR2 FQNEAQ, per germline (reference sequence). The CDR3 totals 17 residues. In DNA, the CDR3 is TGTGCCAGCAGCCCTCGGCGGGGCGGGACCGTCCCAGATACGCAGTATTTT. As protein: CASSPRRGGTVPDTQYF.

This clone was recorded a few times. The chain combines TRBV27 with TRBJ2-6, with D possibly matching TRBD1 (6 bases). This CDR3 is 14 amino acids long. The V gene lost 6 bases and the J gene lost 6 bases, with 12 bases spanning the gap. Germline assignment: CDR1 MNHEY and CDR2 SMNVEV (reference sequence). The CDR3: CASSQGSEANVLTF. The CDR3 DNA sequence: TGTGCCAGCAGCCAGGGGTCCGAGGCCAACGTCCTGACTTTC.

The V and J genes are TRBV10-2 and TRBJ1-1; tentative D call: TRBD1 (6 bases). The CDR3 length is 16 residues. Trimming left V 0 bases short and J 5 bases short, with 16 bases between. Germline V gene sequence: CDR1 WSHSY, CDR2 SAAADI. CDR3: CASSESPNRVWTEAFF. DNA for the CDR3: TGCGCCAGCAGTGAGTCTCCCAACAGGGTCTGGACTGAAGCTTTCTTT.

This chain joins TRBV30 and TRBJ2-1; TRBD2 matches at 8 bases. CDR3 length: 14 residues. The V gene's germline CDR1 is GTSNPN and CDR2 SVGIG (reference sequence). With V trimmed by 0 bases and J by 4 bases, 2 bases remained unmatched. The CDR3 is CAWSVSSGYNEQFF. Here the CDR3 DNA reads TGTGCCTGGAGTGTATCTAGCGGGTACAATGAGCAGTTCTTC. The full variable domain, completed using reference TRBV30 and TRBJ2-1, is SQTIHQWPATLVQPVGSPLSLECTVEGTSNPNLYWYRQAAGRGLQLLFYSVGIGQISSEVPQNLSASRPQDRQFILSSKKLLLSDSGFYLCAWSVSSGYNEQFFGPGTRLTVL.

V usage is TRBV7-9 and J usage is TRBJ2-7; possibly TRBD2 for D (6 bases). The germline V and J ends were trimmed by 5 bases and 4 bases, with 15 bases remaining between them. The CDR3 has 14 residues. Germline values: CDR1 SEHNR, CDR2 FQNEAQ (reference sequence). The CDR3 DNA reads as TGTGCCAGCAGCCCAACGGAGGGGATTTACGAGCAGTACTTC. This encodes CASSPTEGIYEQYF. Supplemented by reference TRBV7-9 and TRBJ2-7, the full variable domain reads DTGVSQNPRHKITKRGQNVTFRCDPISEHNRLYWYRQTLGQGPEFLTYFQNEAQLEKSRLLSDRFSAERPKGSFSTLEIQRTEQGDSAMYLCASSPTEGIYEQYFGPGTRLTVT.

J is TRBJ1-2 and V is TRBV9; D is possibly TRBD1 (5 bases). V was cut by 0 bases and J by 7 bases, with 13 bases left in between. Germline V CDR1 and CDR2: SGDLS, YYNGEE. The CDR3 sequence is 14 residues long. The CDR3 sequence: CASSVATGGVGYTF. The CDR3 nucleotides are TGTGCCAGCAGCGTAGCTACGGGGGGGGTTGGCTACACCTTC.

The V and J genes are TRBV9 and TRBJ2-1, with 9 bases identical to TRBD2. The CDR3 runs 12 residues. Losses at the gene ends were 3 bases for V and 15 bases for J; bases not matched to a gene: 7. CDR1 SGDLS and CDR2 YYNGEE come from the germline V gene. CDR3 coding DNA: TGTGCCAGCAGCGCCCACGGGACTAGCCGGTTCTTC. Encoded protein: CASSAHGTSRFF.

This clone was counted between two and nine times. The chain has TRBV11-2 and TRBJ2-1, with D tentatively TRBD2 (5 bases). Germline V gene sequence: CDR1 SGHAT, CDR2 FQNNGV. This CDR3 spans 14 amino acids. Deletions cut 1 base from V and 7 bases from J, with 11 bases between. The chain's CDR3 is CASSLVSGGNEQFF. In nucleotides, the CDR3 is TGTGCCAGCAGCTTAGTGTCAGGAGGTAATGAGCAGTTCTTC.

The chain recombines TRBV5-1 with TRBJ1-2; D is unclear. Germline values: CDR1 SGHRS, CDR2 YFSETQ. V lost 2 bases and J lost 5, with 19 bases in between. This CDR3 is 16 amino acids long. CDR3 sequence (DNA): TGCGCCAGCAGCTTAGGCGGCGACCCGGAGGTATATGGCTACACCTTC. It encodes CASSLGGDPEVYGYTF.

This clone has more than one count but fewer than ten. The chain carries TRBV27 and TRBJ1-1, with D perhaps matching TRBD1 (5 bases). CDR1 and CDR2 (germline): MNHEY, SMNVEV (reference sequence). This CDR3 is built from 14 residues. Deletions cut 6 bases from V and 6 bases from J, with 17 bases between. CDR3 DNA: TGTGCCAGCAGGAAGGGGCTTGAGCGCTCTGAAGCTTTCTTT. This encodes CASRKGLERSEAFF.

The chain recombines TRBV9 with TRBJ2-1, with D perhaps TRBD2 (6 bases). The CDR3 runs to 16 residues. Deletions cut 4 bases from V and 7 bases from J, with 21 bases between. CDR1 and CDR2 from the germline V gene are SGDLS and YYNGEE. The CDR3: CASSSSPRTNINEQFF. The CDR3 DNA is TGTGCCAGCAGCTCTTCCCCCCGGACTAATATTAATGAGCAGTTCTTC.

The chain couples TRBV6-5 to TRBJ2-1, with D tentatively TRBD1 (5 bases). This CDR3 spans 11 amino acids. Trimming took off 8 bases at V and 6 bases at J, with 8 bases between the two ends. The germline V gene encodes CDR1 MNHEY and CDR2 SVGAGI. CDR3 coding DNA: TGTGCCAGCGGTACAGGCAATGAGCAGTTCTTC. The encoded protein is CASGTGNEQFF.

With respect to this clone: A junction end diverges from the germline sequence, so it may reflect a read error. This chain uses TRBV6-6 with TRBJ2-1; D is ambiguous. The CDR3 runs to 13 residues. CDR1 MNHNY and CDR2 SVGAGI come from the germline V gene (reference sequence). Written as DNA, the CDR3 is TGTGCCAGCAGTTACTCGCGCTCGGCTAGTAAGCTCTTC. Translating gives CASSYSRSASKLF.

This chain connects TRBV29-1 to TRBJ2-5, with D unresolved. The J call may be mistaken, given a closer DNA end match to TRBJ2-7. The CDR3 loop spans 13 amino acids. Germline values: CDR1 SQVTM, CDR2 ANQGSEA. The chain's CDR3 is CSVENELFNEQYF. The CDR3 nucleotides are TGCAGCGTTGAGAATGAACTTTTTAACGAGCAGTACTTC.

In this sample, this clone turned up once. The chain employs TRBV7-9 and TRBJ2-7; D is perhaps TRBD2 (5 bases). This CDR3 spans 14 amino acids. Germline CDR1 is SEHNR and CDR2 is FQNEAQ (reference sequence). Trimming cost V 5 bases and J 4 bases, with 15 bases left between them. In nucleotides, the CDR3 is TGTGCCAGCAGCCCCGGAGGACCCCTTTACGAGCAGTACTTC. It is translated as CASSPGGPLYEQYF.